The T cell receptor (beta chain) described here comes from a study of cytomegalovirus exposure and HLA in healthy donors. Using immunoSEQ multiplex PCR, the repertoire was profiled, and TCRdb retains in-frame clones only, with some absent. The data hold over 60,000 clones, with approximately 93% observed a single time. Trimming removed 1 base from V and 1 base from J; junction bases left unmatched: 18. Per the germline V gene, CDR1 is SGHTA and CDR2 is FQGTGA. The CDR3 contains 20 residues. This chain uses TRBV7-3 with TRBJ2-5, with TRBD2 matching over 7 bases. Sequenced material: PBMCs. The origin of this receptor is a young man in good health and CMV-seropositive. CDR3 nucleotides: TGTGCCAGCAGCTTAATCCCCTTGAGACTAGCAGCTAAACTCCAAGAGACCCAGTACTTC. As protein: CASSLIPLRLAAKLQETQYF. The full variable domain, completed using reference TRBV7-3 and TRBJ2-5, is GAGVSQTPSNKVTEKGKYVELRCDPISGHTALYWYRQSLGQGPEFLIYFQGTGAADDSGLPNDRFFAVRPEGSVSTLKIQRTERGDSAVYLCASSLIPLRLAAKLQETQYFGPGTRLLVL.